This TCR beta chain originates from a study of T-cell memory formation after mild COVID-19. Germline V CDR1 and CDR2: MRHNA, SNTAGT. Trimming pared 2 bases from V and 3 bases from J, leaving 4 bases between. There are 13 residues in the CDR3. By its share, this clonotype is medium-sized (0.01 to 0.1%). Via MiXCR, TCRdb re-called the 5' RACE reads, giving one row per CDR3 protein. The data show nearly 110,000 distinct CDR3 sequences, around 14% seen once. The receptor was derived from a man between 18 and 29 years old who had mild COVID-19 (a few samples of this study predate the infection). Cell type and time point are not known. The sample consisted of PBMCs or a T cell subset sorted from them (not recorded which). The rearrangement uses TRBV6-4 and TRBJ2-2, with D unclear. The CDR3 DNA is TGTGCCAGCAGTGACAGGGACACCGGGGAGCTGTTTTTT. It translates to CASSDRDTGELFF.